Shown below are 15 T cell receptor beta chains from a single sample sequenced in a study of cytomegalovirus exposure and HLA in healthy donors. PCR involved 60 Vbeta and 13 Jbeta primers. Libraries were prepared by immunoSEQ multiplex PCR; TCRdb keeps only in-frame clonotypes and omits some of them. The sample has approximately 220,000 clones; approximately 68% are singletons. Sequenced sample: PBMCs. The receptors originated from a woman in her 30s in good health and CMV-seronegative.

The V and J genes are TRBV5-1 and TRBJ1-2; the D gene is possibly TRBD1 (5 bases). This CDR3 is 14 amino acids long. V lost 4 bases to trimming and J lost 0 bases, with 10 bases between them. Per the germline V gene, CDR1 is SGHRS and CDR2 is YFSETQ. As DNA, the CDR3 is TGCGCCAGCAGCGAGGCGGGGGCTAACTATGGCTACACCTTC. The encoded protein is CASSEAGANYGYTF.

A note on this clone: It differs at one base from a far larger clone, so likely a read error. The genes are TRBV7-9 and TRBJ1-1; weak D call: TRBD1 (6 bases). The CDR3 runs 14 residues. Germline CDR1 is SEHNR and CDR2 is FQNEAQ (reference sequence). The germline V and J ends were trimmed by 4 bases and 8 bases, with 17 bases remaining between them. CDR3 loop: CASSSGKGELEAFF. The CDR3 DNA is TGTGCCAGCAGCTCCGGAAAGGGGGAGTTGGAAGCTTTCTTT.

The genes are TRBV7-9 and TRBJ1-2; D is perhaps TRBD1 (5 bases). The germline CDR1 and CDR2 sequences are SEHNR and FQNEAQ (reference sequence). CDR3 size: 12 residues. V lost 4 bases and J lost 7, with 10 bases in between. The CDR3 DNA is TGTGCCAGCAGCTCTGTGGGGGGTGGCTACACCTTC. It is translated as CASSSVGGGYTF. Drawing the rest from reference TRBV7-9 and TRBJ1-2, the complete variable domain is DTGVSQNPRHKITKRGQNVTFRCDPISEHNRLYWYRQTLGQGPEFLTYFQNEAQLEKSRLLSDRFSAERPKGSFSTLEIQRTEQGDSAMYLCASSSVGGGYTFGSGTRLTVV.

The V and J genes are TRBV19 and TRBJ2-2; D unresolved. In germline, CDR1 is LNHDA, CDR2 SQIVND (reference sequence). V was shortened by 7 bases and J by 3 bases, with 15 bases between the two germline ends. The CDR3 contains 15 residues. The DNA for the CDR3 is TGTGCCAGTACCATGGCAACGGCGGACACCGGGGAGCTGTTTTTT. The encoded protein is CASTMATADTGELFF.

CDR3 nucleotides: TGTGCCAGCCCCCCCGAGGGCAGGCAGGCGGTGAACACTGAAGCTTTCTTT. Translated, it gives CASPPEGRQAVNTEAFF. This chain connects TRBV28 to TRBJ1-1; no clear D gene. This CDR3 contains 17 residues. The germline gives CDR1 MDHEN, CDR2 SYDVKM. Trimming cost V 8 bases and J 0 bases, with 22 bases left between them.

This clone was recorded once. J is TRBJ2-1 and V is TRBV4-1, with a possible D match to TRBD2 (6 bases). Germline values: CDR1 MGHRA, CDR2 YSYEKL. With 4 bases removed from V and 7 bases from J, the gap between germline ends came to 23 bases. There are 17 residues in the CDR3. The DNA for the CDR3 is TGCGCCAGCAGCCGGGGGAACGGACGGGAGTATGATAATGAGCAGTTCTTC. Translated: CASSRGNGREYDNEQFF.

The rearrangement joins TRBV25-1 to TRBJ2-2; 11 bases fit TRBD1. J was trimmed by 3 bases and V by 5 bases; bases with no gene match: 5. This CDR3 contains 16 residues. CDR1 MGHDK and CDR2 SYGVNS come from the germline V gene. The CDR3 sequence is CASSLGQGAYTGELFF. As DNA, the CDR3 is TGTGCCAGCAGTCTTGGACAGGGGGCATACACCGGGGAGCTGTTTTTT.

The rearrangement joins TRBV21-1 to TRBJ1-4; the table's TRBD1 call for D was not verified on the DNA. TRBV21-1 is a pseudogene. This CDR3 has 21 residues. CDR3 residues: CASSKLVGTDRAYATNEKLFF. Here the CDR3 DNA reads TGTGCCAGCAGCAAATTGGTGGGGACAGATCGGGCATATGCAACTAATGAAAAACTGTTTTTT.

This clone has more than one count but fewer than ten. The V gene is TRBV6-6, the J gene TRBJ1-1, with a weak D call TRBD1 (6 bases). The CDR3 is 14 amino acids. Trimming removed 5 bases from V and 1 base from J, with 11 bases in between. The V gene's germline CDR1 is MNHNY and CDR2 SVGAGI (reference sequence). The DNA of the CDR3 is TGTGCCAGCAGTAACAGGGTAGGGAACACTGAAGCTTTCTTT. Translating it yields CASSNRVGNTEAFF.

The rearrangement joins TRBV27 to TRBJ1-1; D unclear. Looked up from germline, CDR1 is MNHEY and CDR2 is SMNVEV (reference sequence). This CDR3 is 18 amino acids long. V dropped 3 bases and J dropped 1 base, with 21 bases sitting between them. The CDR3 sequence is CASSFSMGRHVRNTEAFF. The CDR3 DNA reads as TGTGCCAGCAGTTTCTCAATGGGGAGGCATGTGAGGAACACTGAAGCTTTCTTT.

V gene TRBV27 combines with J gene TRBJ1-5; the match to TRBD1 covers 7 bases. Unmatched junction bases numbered 4, after V lost 0 bases and J lost 5 bases. This CDR3 spans 15 amino acids. Germline V gives CDR1 MNHEY, CDR2 SMNVEV (reference sequence). The CDR3 here is CASSLSGQGDQPQHF. Written as DNA, the CDR3 is TGTGCCAGCAGTTTATCGGGTCAGGGGGATCAGCCCCAGCATTTT.

CDR3 residues: CASSLFSRGYGYTF. Written as DNA, the CDR3 is TGTGCCAGCAGCTTATTTTCCAGGGGGTATGGCTACACCTTC. V is TRBV7-2 and J is TRBJ1-2; 7 nucleotides line up with TRBD1. The CDR3 contains 14 residues. Per germline, CDR1 SGHTA and CDR2 FQGNSA. The trim removed 2 bases at V and 5 bases at J, leaving 5 bases unmatched.

The V call is TRBV29-1, the J call TRBJ2-5, with 9 bases that match TRBD1. The DNA end is more similar to TRBJ2-7, so the J call may be wrong. The germline gives CDR1 SQVTM, CDR2 ANQGSEA. The CDR3 runs 13 residues. CDR3 nucleotides: TGCAGCGTTGACGTGGGACAGGGTGCCGAGCAGTACTTC. Translation gives CSVDVGQGAEQYF.

V is TRBV6-1 and J is TRBJ2-1; D is undetermined. The V end lost 1 base, the J end lost 8 bases, and 6 bases lay between the germline ends. The germline gives CDR1 MNHNS, CDR2 SASEGT. This CDR3 comprises 12 residues. CDR3 sequence (DNA): TGTGCCAGCAGTGAAGATTTCTATGAGCAGTTCTTC. As protein: CASSEDFYEQFF.

The chain employs TRBV29-1 and TRBJ2-2; TRBD1 might be the D (6 bases). Germline CDR1 reads SQVTM; CDR2 reads ANQGSEA. V was shortened by 6 bases and J by 10 bases, with 12 bases between the two germline ends. This CDR3 region has 11 residues. CDR3 protein: CSVLGGEELFF. As DNA, the CDR3 is TGCAGCGTCTTAGGGGGAGAGGAGCTGTTTTTT.